This T cell receptor (beta chain) is drawn from a study of T cell repertoires in cytomegalovirus infection. With 2 bases removed from V and 3 bases from J, the gap between germline ends came to 8 bases. Germline CDR1 and CDR2: SGDLS and YYNGEE. The CDR3 sequence is 14 residues long. This clonotype was seen a handful of times. One entry per CDR3 protein results from TCRdb running MiXCR on the reads. The sample consists of approximately 500,000 distinct CDR3 sequences, about 11% of them appearing once. Input material: PBMCs. The chain combines TRBV9 with TRBJ2-2; D unclear. The source of this sequence is a human donor in good health (CMV status not recorded). Some clones in this sample may be carry-over from other donors' samples. DNA of the CDR3: TGTGCCAGCAGCGTGACACGATACACCGGGGAGCTGTTTTTT. The encoded protein is CASSVTRYTGELFF.